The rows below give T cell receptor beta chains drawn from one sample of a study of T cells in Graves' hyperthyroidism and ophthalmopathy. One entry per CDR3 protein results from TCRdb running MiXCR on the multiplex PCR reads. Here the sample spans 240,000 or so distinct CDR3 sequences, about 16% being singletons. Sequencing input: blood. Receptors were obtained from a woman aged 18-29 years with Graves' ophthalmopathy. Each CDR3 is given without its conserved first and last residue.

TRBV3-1 ASSQVGTSGGSYEQY
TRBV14 ASSQENQGRTQY
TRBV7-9 ASSSTGHDSGNTIY
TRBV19 ASSIAGTTYEQF
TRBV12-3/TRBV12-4 ASSFIGNSPLH
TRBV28 ASRFLRGTNTGELF
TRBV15 ATSTSSSYEQY
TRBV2 ASSEDSLTRDTQY
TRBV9 ASSVALAVNTGELF
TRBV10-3 AISDRGSSYEQY
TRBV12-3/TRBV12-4 ASSSSGQGLQPQH
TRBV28 ASSLTSGRANEQY
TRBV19 ASSTTGTSGNTIY
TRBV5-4 ASSLSPGQTNTGELF
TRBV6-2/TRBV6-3 ASTLSQAYSGNTIY
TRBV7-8 ASSIQLGEYGEKLF
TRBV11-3 ASSSTIHRGSSYNEQF
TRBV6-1 ASTATGGRSGANVLT
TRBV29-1 SVDGTSQDNEQF
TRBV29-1 SAKGDSSNEQY
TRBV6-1 ASSFPTSGRADTQY
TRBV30 AWSGMDRAGGTEAF
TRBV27 ASSSAYNSPLH
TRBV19 ASKGPNLRRIYGYT
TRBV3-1 ASSPTGTEAF
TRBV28 ASSFRGTSISEQY
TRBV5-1 ASSSGQPNTEAF
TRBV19 ASSILAGGNNEQF
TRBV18 ASSHRDRGHYEQY
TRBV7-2 ASSFRQTTGELF
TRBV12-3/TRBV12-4 ASSPTGTGRGSTEAF
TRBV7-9 ASSPSGRMDTQY
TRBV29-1 SVEKQGRGTEAF
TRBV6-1 ASSSSPDPEAF
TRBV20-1 SAVGDRGFFSGNTIY
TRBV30 ARDSSSYNEQF
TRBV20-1 SAQDREFQPQH
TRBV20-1 SASQGALNEQF
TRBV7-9 ASSFTRGSQETQY
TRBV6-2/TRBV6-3 ASSTSSGRVNEQF
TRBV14 ASSQGLAQPQH
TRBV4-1 ASSQTSGGGDTQY
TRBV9 ASSQRASGPTGELF
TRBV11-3 ASSLSRGTNEKLF
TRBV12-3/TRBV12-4 ASSSSPDRIFYGYT
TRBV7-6 ASSLETGRAF
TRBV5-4 ASSQIFGVGANVLT
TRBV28 ASSKEQAITDTQY
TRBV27 ASSLSPNTEAF
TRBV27 ASNFGRSPLH
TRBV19 ASSLTTGVSYEQY
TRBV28 ASSEISNYGYT
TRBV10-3 AISDSRGGGEQF
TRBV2 ASREGRQGMETQY